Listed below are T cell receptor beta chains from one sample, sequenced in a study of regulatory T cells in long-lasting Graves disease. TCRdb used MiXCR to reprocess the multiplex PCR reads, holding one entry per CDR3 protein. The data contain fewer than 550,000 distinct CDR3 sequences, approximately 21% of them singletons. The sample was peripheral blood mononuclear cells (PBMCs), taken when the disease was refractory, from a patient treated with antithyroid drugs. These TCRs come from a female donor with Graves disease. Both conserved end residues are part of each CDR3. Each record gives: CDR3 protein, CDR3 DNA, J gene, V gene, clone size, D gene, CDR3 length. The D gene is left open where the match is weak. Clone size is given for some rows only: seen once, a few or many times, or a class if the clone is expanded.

CDR3aa: CASSELTSGTTMQYF
CDR3nt: TGTGCCAGCAGCGAGCTGACTAGCGGAACTACGATGCAGTACTTC
j_gene: TRBJ2-7
v_gene: TRBV11-2
abundance: many
d_gene: TRBD2
len: 15

CDR3aa: CASSSHRGEYTEAFF
CDR3nt: TGTGCCAGCAGTTCCCACAGGGGGGAGTACACTGAAGCTTTCTTT
j_gene: TRBJ1-1
v_gene: TRBV28
abundance: many
d_gene: TRBD1
len: 15

CDR3aa: CASSLVWAGSGQYF
CDR3nt: TGTGCCAGCAGCTTAGTGTGGGCGGGGAGCGGGCAGTACTTC
j_gene: TRBJ2-7
v_gene: TRBV7-2
abundance: few
d_gene: NA
len: 14

CDR3aa: CASSDLRLSNEKLFF
CDR3nt: TGTGCCAGCAGTGACCTCAGGTTGTCTAATGAAAAACTGTTTTTT
j_gene: TRBJ1-4
v_gene: TRBV25-1
abundance: NA
d_gene: NA
len: 15

CDR3aa: CAIRSGQDYEQYF
CDR3nt: TGTGCCATCAGGTCTGGACAGGACTACGAGCAGTACTTC
j_gene: TRBJ2-7
v_gene: TRBV10-3
abundance: many
d_gene: TRBD1
len: 13

CDR3aa: CASGLLNTEAFF
CDR3nt: TGTGCCAGCGGTCTTTTGAACACTGAAGCTTTCTTT
j_gene: TRBJ1-1
v_gene: TRBV7-9
abundance: NA
d_gene: NA
len: 12

CDR3aa: CASSQLSLGGVEQYF
CDR3nt: TGCGCCAGCAGCCAACTGAGCCTGGGGGGCGTCGAGCAGTACTTC
j_gene: TRBJ2-7
v_gene: TRBV4-1
abundance: NA
d_gene: NA
len: 15

CDR3aa: CASSPRGVQGQPQHF
CDR3nt: TGTGCCAGCTCACCACGGGGGGTCCAGGGACAGCCCCAGCATTTT
j_gene: TRBJ1-5
v_gene: TRBV18
abundance: once
d_gene: NA
len: 15

CDR3aa: CASMSGTNTGELFF
CDR3nt: TGTGCCAGTATGAGCGGGACGAACACCGGGGAGCTGTTTTTT
j_gene: TRBJ2-2
v_gene: TRBV19
abundance: NA
d_gene: TRBD2
len: 14

CDR3aa: CASGRRDTGELFF
CDR3nt: TGCGCCAGTGGGCGGAGGGACACCGGGGAGCTGTTTTTT
j_gene: TRBJ2-2
v_gene: TRBV5-1
abundance: NA
d_gene: NA
len: 13

CDR3aa: CSACTSDPDTQYF
CDR3nt: TGCAGTGCCTGTACTAGCGACCCAGATACGCAGTATTTT
j_gene: TRBJ2-3
v_gene: TRBV20-1
abundance: few
d_gene: TRBD2
len: 13

CDR3aa: CASSFRVPPEPGLQRKPQETQYF
CDR3nt: TGTGCCAGCAGCTTTAGAGTCCCCCCCGAACCGGGACTCCAAAGAAAGCCCCAAGAGACCCAGTACTTC
j_gene: TRBJ2-5
v_gene: TRBV13
abundance: many
d_gene: NA
len: 23

CDR3aa: CASSPGTGNGYGYTF
CDR3nt: TGCGCCAGCAGCCCGGGGACAGGGAATGGCTATGGCTACACCTTC
j_gene: TRBJ1-2
v_gene: TRBV5-1
abundance: many
d_gene: TRBD1
len: 15

CDR3aa: CASSLHHGLAPSYEQYF
CDR3nt: TGTGCCAGCAGCCTCCACCATGGACTAGCTCCCTCCTACGAGCAGTACTTC
j_gene: TRBJ2-7
v_gene: TRBV11-2
abundance: many
d_gene: TRBD2
len: 17

CDR3aa: CSVMDHGRNSYEQYF
CDR3nt: TGCAGCGTTATGGACCACGGACGGAACTCCTACGAGCAGTACTTC
j_gene: TRBJ2-7
v_gene: TRBV29-1
abundance: NA
d_gene: NA
len: 15

CDR3aa: CASSQDGRVYNEQFF
CDR3nt: TGCGCCAGCAGCCAAGATGGACGGGTTTACAATGAGCAGTTCTTC
j_gene: TRBJ2-1
v_gene: TRBV4-1
abundance: NA
d_gene: NA
len: 15

CDR3aa: CASSQGHGEGYEQYF
CDR3nt: TGTGCCAGCAGCCAGGGGCATGGGGAGGGATACGAGCAGTACTTC
j_gene: TRBJ2-7
v_gene: TRBV3-1
abundance: few
d_gene: TRBD2
len: 15

CDR3aa: CASRPRGRGWSPLHF
CDR3nt: TGTGCCAGCCGCCCCCGGGGCAGGGGATGGTCACCCCTCCACTTT
j_gene: TRBJ1-6
v_gene: TRBV12-3/TRBV12-4
abundance: NA
d_gene: NA
len: 15

CDR3aa: CASSPGQATYTIYF
CDR3nt: TGTGCCAGCAGCCCGGGACAGGCGACGTACACCATATATTTT
j_gene: TRBJ1-3
v_gene: TRBV6-1
abundance: few
d_gene: TRBD1
len: 14

CDR3aa: CAWSLSGGETQYF
CDR3nt: TGTGCCTGGAGTCTCAGCGGGGGCGAGACCCAGTACTTC
j_gene: TRBJ2-5
v_gene: TRBV7-3
abundance: NA
d_gene: TRBD2
len: 13

CDR3aa: CASGNSYEQYF
CDR3nt: TGTGCCAGCGGGAACTCCTACGAGCAGTACTTC
j_gene: TRBJ2-7
v_gene: TRBV2
abundance: many
d_gene: NA
len: 11

CDR3aa: CASSGWGTDPYEQYF
CDR3nt: TGTGCCAGCAGTGGCTGGGGGACAGATCCCTACGAGCAGTACTTC
j_gene: TRBJ2-7
v_gene: TRBV27
abundance: many
d_gene: TRBD1
len: 15

CDR3aa: CASSWGQGTNQPQHF
CDR3nt: TGTGCCAGCAGTTGGGGACAGGGGACCAATCAGCCCCAGCATTTT
j_gene: TRBJ1-5
v_gene: TRBV27
abundance: many
d_gene: TRBD1
len: 15

CDR3aa: CASSLEFLGQYGYTF
CDR3nt: TGCGCCAGCAGCTTGGAGTTCCTGGGCCAATATGGCTACACCTTC
j_gene: TRBJ1-2
v_gene: TRBV5-1
abundance: many
d_gene: NA
len: 15

CDR3aa: CASSLDLGNTGELFF
CDR3nt: TGTGCCAGCAGCTTAGATCTGGGAAACACCGGGGAGCTGTTTTTT
j_gene: TRBJ2-2
v_gene: TRBV11-2
abundance: many
d_gene: NA
len: 15

CDR3aa: CASSYGQETQYF
CDR3nt: TGTGCCAGCAGTTACGGCCAAGAGACCCAGTACTTC
j_gene: TRBJ2-5
v_gene: TRBV6-2/TRBV6-3
abundance: many
d_gene: NA
len: 12

CDR3aa: CASSPTVMNTEAFF
CDR3nt: TGTGCCAGTAGCCCGACGGTTATGAACACTGAAGCTTTCTTT
j_gene: TRBJ1-1
v_gene: TRBV19
abundance: NA
d_gene: NA
len: 14

CDR3aa: CASRPPQGVNTEAFF
CDR3nt: TGTGCCAGCAGACCTCCACAGGGTGTGAACACTGAAGCTTTCTTT
j_gene: TRBJ1-1
v_gene: TRBV7-9
abundance: many
d_gene: NA
len: 15

CDR3aa: CSVELAGAYEQYF
CDR3nt: TGCAGCGTTGAACTAGCGGGGGCCTACGAGCAGTACTTC
j_gene: TRBJ2-7
v_gene: TRBV29-1
abundance: many
d_gene: TRBD2
len: 13

CDR3aa: CASGGTTNEQFF
CDR3nt: TGTGCCAGTGGGGGTACGACCAATGAGCAGTTCTTC
j_gene: TRBJ2-1
v_gene: TRBV2
abundance: few
d_gene: NA
len: 12

CDR3aa: CSVGRDRANLHTEAFF
CDR3nt: TGCAGCGTTGGGAGGGACAGGGCCAATTTGCACACTGAAGCTTTCTTT
j_gene: TRBJ1-1
v_gene: TRBV29-1
abundance: NA
d_gene: TRBD1
len: 16

CDR3aa: CSARKDKGRSGNTIYF
CDR3nt: TGCAGTGCTCGAAAAGACAAGGGCCGCTCTGGAAACACCATATATTTT
j_gene: TRBJ1-3
v_gene: TRBV20-1
abundance: NA
d_gene: NA
len: 16

CDR3aa: CASSFGRNSNQPQHF
CDR3nt: TGTGCCAGCAGTTTCGGACGGAATAGCAATCAGCCCCAGCATTTT
j_gene: TRBJ1-5
v_gene: TRBV6-2/TRBV6-3
abundance: few
d_gene: NA
len: 15

CDR3aa: CAISESEHRPVYGYTF
CDR3nt: TGTGCCATCAGTGAGTCGGAGCACAGACCCGTTTATGGCTACACCTTC
j_gene: TRBJ1-2
v_gene: TRBV10-3
abundance: many
d_gene: NA
len: 16

CDR3aa: CSARGTGGVDPTNEKLFF
CDR3nt: TGCAGTGCTAGAGGGACAGGGGGCGTTGATCCAACTAATGAAAAACTGTTTTTT
j_gene: TRBJ1-4
v_gene: TRBV20-1
abundance: many
d_gene: TRBD1
len: 18

CDR3aa: CASIGTGNRPQHF
CDR3nt: TGCGCCAGCATCGGGACAGGGAATCGGCCCCAGCATTTT
j_gene: TRBJ1-5
v_gene: TRBV10-1
abundance: NA
d_gene: TRBD1
len: 13

CDR3aa: CASSLRLAGSYEQYF
CDR3nt: TGTGCCAGCAGTTTAAGACTAGCGGGGTCCTACGAGCAGTACTTC
j_gene: TRBJ2-7
v_gene: TRBV12-3/TRBV12-4
abundance: many
d_gene: TRBD2
len: 15

CDR3aa: CSASRAWGDYGYTF
CDR3nt: TGCAGTGCTAGTAGGGCCTGGGGTGACTATGGCTACACCTTC
j_gene: TRBJ1-2
v_gene: TRBV20-1
abundance: few
d_gene: NA
len: 14

CDR3aa: CASSLGWGQETQYF
CDR3nt: TGTGCCAGCAGCTTAGGGTGGGGCCAAGAGACCCAGTACTTC
j_gene: TRBJ2-5
v_gene: TRBV7-2
abundance: many
d_gene: NA
len: 14

CDR3aa: CSARDRSGGSPLHF
CDR3nt: TGCAGTGCTAGAGATCGTAGCGGAGGTTCACCCCTCCACTTT
j_gene: TRBJ1-6
v_gene: TRBV20-1
abundance: few
d_gene: NA
len: 14

CDR3aa: CASSEGRNNSPLHF
CDR3nt: TGTGCCAGCAGCGAAGGACGGAACAATTCACCCCTCCACTTT
j_gene: TRBJ1-6
v_gene: TRBV28
abundance: many
d_gene: NA
len: 14

CDR3aa: CASQHRGRSGELFF
CDR3nt: TGTGCCAGCCAACATCGCGGGCGGAGCGGGGAGCTGTTTTTT
j_gene: TRBJ2-2
v_gene: TRBV7-3
abundance: NA
d_gene: NA
len: 14

CDR3aa: CASSVEGYRDTEAFF
CDR3nt: TGTGCCAGCAGCGTAGAGGGTTATCGGGACACTGAAGCTTTCTTT
j_gene: TRBJ1-1
v_gene: TRBV9
abundance: NA
d_gene: NA
len: 15

CDR3aa: CASNSWASGQMNTEAFF
CDR3nt: TGCGCCAGCAACTCTTGGGCTTCGGGACAGATGAACACTGAAGCTTTCTTT
j_gene: TRBJ1-1
v_gene: TRBV5-1
abundance: NA
d_gene: TRBD1
len: 17

CDR3aa: CASKGNTGHISYEQYF
CDR3nt: TGTGCCAGTAAAGGTAACACAGGGCATATCTCCTACGAGCAGTACTTC
j_gene: TRBJ2-7
v_gene: TRBV9
abundance: NA
d_gene: NA
len: 16

CDR3aa: CASSEARTFPTGELFF
CDR3nt: TGTGCCAGCAGTGAAGCACGAACTTTCCCGACCGGGGAGCTGTTTTTT
j_gene: TRBJ2-2
v_gene: TRBV6-1
abundance: NA
d_gene: NA
len: 16

CDR3aa: CASSLTREQYF
CDR3nt: TGTGCCAGCAGCTTGACGAGGGAGCAGTACTTC
j_gene: TRBJ2-7
v_gene: TRBV7-9
abundance: NA
d_gene: NA
len: 11

CDR3aa: CASSVTGTNTETQYF
CDR3nt: TGTGCCAGCAGCGTCACCGGGACAAACACAGAGACCCAGTACTTC
j_gene: TRBJ2-5
v_gene: TRBV7-3
abundance: few
d_gene: NA
len: 15

CDR3aa: CASSFGTDAYEQYF
CDR3nt: TGTGCCAGCAGCTTCGGGACAGACGCCTACGAGCAGTACTTC
j_gene: TRBJ2-7
v_gene: TRBV7-9
abundance: few
d_gene: TRBD1
len: 14

CDR3aa: CASTRGGRNEAFF
CDR3nt: TGTGCCAGCACGAGGGGGGGGCGGAATGAAGCTTTCTTT
j_gene: TRBJ1-1
v_gene: TRBV7-8
abundance: many
d_gene: NA
len: 13

CDR3aa: CASSYSGLAGGTKNIQYF
CDR3nt: TGTGCCAGCAGTTACTCGGGACTAGCGGGGGGGACCAAAAACATTCAGTACTTC
j_gene: TRBJ2-4
v_gene: TRBV6-6
abundance: few
d_gene: TRBD2
len: 18

CDR3aa: CASSQIRGRGRARKTEAFF
CDR3nt: TGTGCCAGCAGCCAAATACGTGGGAGGGGGCGAGCGAGAAAAACTGAAGCTTTCTTT
j_gene: TRBJ1-1
v_gene: TRBV14
abundance: few
d_gene: TRBD1
len: 19

CDR3aa: CASSYSGQGANTIYF
CDR3nt: TGTGCCAGCAGTTACTCGGGACAGGGGGCTAACACCATATATTTT
j_gene: TRBJ1-3
v_gene: TRBV6-5
abundance: few
d_gene: TRBD1
len: 15

CDR3aa: CASSSPVSGSSYEQYF
CDR3nt: TGTGCCAGCAGTTCGCCCGTTAGCGGGAGTTCGTACGAGCAGTACTTC
j_gene: TRBJ2-7
v_gene: TRBV28
abundance: many
d_gene: TRBD2
len: 16